A selection of T cell receptor beta chains follows, all from one sample in a study of blood T cell repertoires in COVID-19. Some clones are missing from TCRdb's copy, which holds only in-frame ones; the method was immunoSEQ multiplex PCR. This repertoire shows about 160,000 clones, roughly 87% found once; its top ten account for 3.5% to 4%. Sequenced sample: peripheral blood. Receptors originate from a woman aged 55-75 years who had recovered from COVID-19. The CDR3 runs from the conserved cysteine through the conserved F or W. Each record gives: J gene, clone size, V gene, D gene, CDR3 DNA, CDR3 protein. D genes are given only for firm matches. Size tells how often a clone was seen (once, few, many) or the class of an expanded clone, and some rows leave it out.

>TRBJ1-5|NA|TRBV6-5|NA
TGTGCCAGCAGTTACAGATCTACAGGGTACGGACAGCCCCAGCATTTT
CASSYRSTGYGQPQHF
>TRBJ2-2|NA|TRBV5-1|TRBD1
TGCGCCAGCCACCAGGGGGACGACACCGGGGAGCTGTTTTTT
CASHQGDDTGELFF
>TRBJ1-5|NA|TRBV6-5|NA
TGTGCCAGCAGTTACTCGGTAGGGGCAATGCCCCAGCATTTT
CASSYSVGAMPQHF
>TRBJ1-5|NA|TRBV7-2|TRBD1
TGTGCCAGCAGCTCCCGGACAGGCGGGAGCAATCAGCCCCAGCATTTT
CASSSRTGGSNQPQHF
>TRBJ2-7|NA|TRBV11-1|NA
TGTGCCAGCAGCTTAGCGTTTGGCAGCTCCTACGAGCAGTACTTC
CASSLAFGSSYEQYF
>TRBJ1-2|NA|TRBV5-6|NA
TGTGCCAGCAGCCCCCCGGGGTACTATGGCTACACCTTC
CASSPPGYYGYTF
>TRBJ2-3|NA|TRBV4-2|TRBD2
TGTGCCAGCAGCCAGAAGTTCCGCGGGGCTAGCGGGGATGTCAGCACAGATACGCAGTATTTT
CASSQKFRGASGDVSTDTQYF
>TRBJ2-7|NA|TRBV7-2|TRBD1
TGTGCCAGCAGCTTAGTCGGGCCAGGGACAGGCCACCGGGAGCAGTACTTC
CASSLVGPGTGHREQYF
>TRBJ2-7|NA|TRBV28|TRBD1
TGTGCCAGCAGTACACCATGGGACAGGTCCTACGAGCAGTACTTC
CASSTPWDRSYEQYF
>TRBJ1-2|NA|TRBV3-1/TRBV3-2|NA
TGTGCCAGCAGCCAACAGGGACTTGGCTCGTATGGGTATGGCTACACCTTC
CASSQQGLGSYGYGYTF
>TRBJ1-6|NA|TRBV2|TRBD1
TGTGCCAGCTGTTTGACAGGGCTCAACTCACCCCTCCACTTT
CASCLTGLNSPLHF
>TRBJ1-4|NA|TRBV28|NA
TGTGCCAGCAGTCCCGAAGACAAAGACAAGCTGTTTTTT
CASSPEDKDKLFF
>TRBJ1-2|NA|TRBV9|NA
TGTGCCAGCAGCGTCCCGACAGCTGGCTACACCTTC
CASSVPTAGYTF
>TRBJ2-1|NA|TRBV10-3|NA
TGTGCCATCAGTGCCGTTTTGGGGGGGCTGGGGAATGAGCAGTTCTTC
CAISAVLGGLGNEQFF
>TRBJ2-2|few|TRBV19|NA
TGTGCCAGCCTTAGAGGCGAGGCGGCCGGGGAGCTGTTTTTT
CASLRGEAAGELFF
>TRBJ2-5|NA|TRBV7-9|NA
TGTGCCAGCAGCTTAGTTGTCTTGGCGGGGACGTACCAAGAGACCCAGTACTTC
CASSLVVLAGTYQETQYF
>TRBJ1-5|NA|TRBV6-5|NA
TGTGCCAGCAGAGAGGGACTCAATAGCAATCAGCCCCAGCATTTT
CASREGLNSNQPQHF
>TRBJ1-5|NA|TRBV5-6|NA
TGTGCCAGCAGCTCTAGGGTCCGAGCGGGAAACAATCAGCCCCAGCATTTT
CASSSRVRAGNNQPQHF
>TRBJ2-5|NA|TRBV9|TRBD2
TGTGCCAGCAGCCCCCGAGGGGGGAGCGGGGGGCCCGAAGTGTGGACCCAGTACTTC
CASSPRGGSGGPEVWTQYF
>TRBJ2-7|NA|TRBV6-5|NA
TGTGCCAGCGGAGCCGACAGATTCTCCTACGAGCAGTACTTC
CASGADRFSYEQYF
>TRBJ2-3|few|TRBV7-8|NA
TGTGCCAGCAGCTACCGGGTTTACCGGGGCACAGATACGCAGTATTTT
CASSYRVYRGTDTQYF
>TRBJ2-3|NA|TRBV2|TRBD1
TGTGCCAGCAGTGATCTCGGACAGGGCGCAGATACGCAGTATTTT
CASSDLGQGADTQYF
>TRBJ2-2|NA|TRBV4-2|TRBD2
TGTGCCAGCAGCCAAGATCCGCTAGCGGGGGGTCACGGGGAGCTGTTTTTT
CASSQDPLAGGHGELFF
>TRBJ2-3|few|TRBV4-1|NA
TGCGCCAGCAGCCGGAGTCACGAGGGCACAGATACGCAGTATTTT
CASSRSHEGTDTQYF
>TRBJ2-1|NA|TRBV5-5|NA
TGTGCCAGCAGCTTGTCTTTTGCCAGGCGAAGCTCCTACAATGAGCAGTTCTTC
CASSLSFARRSSYNEQFF
>TRBJ1-1|NA|TRBV11-3|NA
TGTGCCAGCAGCTCCAGGGATCGGGACACTGAAGCTTTCTTT
CASSSRDRDTEAFF
>TRBJ1-3|NA|TRBV4-2|TRBD1
TGTGCCAGCAGCCTACCGACAGGGTTGGACACCATATATTTT
CASSLPTGLDTIYF
>TRBJ2-1|NA|TRBV5-8|TRBD1
TGTGCCAGCAGCACCAGGGGGCAGGTTGGTGAGCAGTTCTTC
CASSTRGQVGEQFF
>TRBJ2-7|few|TRBV7-3|TRBD1
TGTGCCAGCAGCTGGGGACAGGGGCTTCCCTACGAGCAGTACTTC
CASSWGQGLPYEQYF
>TRBJ1-4|NA|TRBV28|TRBD1
TGTGCCAGCAGTTTGACAGGGGCGTCGTCAGGGGAAAAACTGTTTTTT
CASSLTGASSGEKLFF
>TRBJ1-6|few|TRBV27|TRBD1
TGTGCCAGCAGCCCCGCCGGGACAGGGAGTTCACCCCTCCACTTT
CASSPAGTGSSPLHF
>TRBJ1-5|NA|TRBV3-1/TRBV3-2|TRBD1
TGTGCCAGCAGCCTACTCGGACAGGCGGTATATAGCAATCAGCCCCAGCATTTT
CASSLLGQAVYSNQPQHF
>TRBJ1-2|NA|TRBV28|NA
TGTGCCAGCAGTTTACCGGGTAACTATGGCTACACCTTC
CASSLPGNYGYTF
>TRBJ2-3|once|TRBV5-1|NA
TGCGCCAGCAGCTTGGCCGTAGCTTGGCAGGGCAGCACAGATACGCAGTATTTT
CASSLAVAWQGSTDTQYF
>TRBJ2-2|NA|TRBV4-3|TRBD1
TGCGCCAGCAGCCAAGATCCTCGCGGACAGGGGACCGGGGAGCTGTTTTTT
CASSQDPRGQGTGELFF
>TRBJ2-5|NA|TRBV28|TRBD1
TGTGCCAGCAGTCGAGGACAGGGGGCTCAAGAGACCCAGTACTTC
CASSRGQGAQETQYF
>TRBJ1-5|NA|TRBV6-1|NA
TGTGCCAGCAGTGAAGGAGCCTATAGCAATCAGCCCCAGCATTTT
CASSEGAYSNQPQHF
>TRBJ2-3|NA|TRBV7-2|TRBD2
TGTGCCAGCAGACCGGGACTAGCGGGGACAGATACGCAGTATTTT
CASRPGLAGTDTQYF
>TRBJ2-1|NA|TRBV7-3|TRBD2
TGTGCCAGCAGCTTAACGTCAGGGAGGGATGAGCAGTTCTTC
CASSLTSGRDEQFF
>TRBJ1-1|NA|TRBV7-2|NA
TGTGCCAGCGGTGGTGGCAACACTGAAGCTTTCTTT
CASGGGNTEAFF
>TRBJ1-3|once|TRBV5-5|NA
TGTGCCAGCAGCTTTCCATGGGGGGTCTCTGGAAACACCATATATTTT
CASSFPWGVSGNTIYF
>TRBJ1-4|NA|TRBV28|TRBD1
TGTGCCAGCAGAACCGGGACAGGGTTTAATGAAAAACTGTTTTTT
CASRTGTGFNEKLFF
>TRBJ2-5|NA|TRBV4-2|TRBD2
TGTGCCAGCAGCCAAGATGGGCGGGGGGCCCCGGGGGAGACCCAGTACTTC
CASSQDGRGAPGETQYF